The clone carrying this TCR beta chain was seen repeatedly, ten times or more. Its matching antigen is unknown. Aged 18 to 65, the patients had hyperthyroidism that was newly diagnosed and had lasted under 2 months. Diagnoses used clinical symptoms, serum thyroxine and TRAb, thyroid ultrasound and orbital computed tomography. Isolation of PBMCs was performed on around 9.4 ml fresh peripheral blood. Researchers took RNA transcripts and amplified the TCR beta CDR3 regions from them. An initial round of RT-PCR targeting the TCR CDR3 relied on the HTBI primer set. TCRdb recomputed calls from the multiplex PCR reads with MiXCR, one row per CDR3 protein. The profile shows some 270,000 distinct CDR3 sequences, roughly an eighth of them singletons. The data originate from a study of T cells in Graves' hyperthyroidism and ophthalmopathy. Broader study findings: A 13 V-J model separated ophthalmopathy from stable hyperthyroidism.

The CDR3 is 13 residues long. Deletions cut 0 bases from V and 9 bases from J, with 11 bases between. CDR1 SGHAT and CDR2 FQNNGV come from the germline V gene. The rearrangement joins TRBV11-2 to TRBJ1-1; maybe TRBD1 (6 bases). This TCR was recovered from a woman aged 40 to 50 with Graves' hyperthyroidism. The sample consisted of blood. CDR3 coding DNA: TGTGCCAGCAGCTTAGAACAGGGTAGTAAAGCTTTCTTT. Translating it yields CASSLEQGSKAFF.